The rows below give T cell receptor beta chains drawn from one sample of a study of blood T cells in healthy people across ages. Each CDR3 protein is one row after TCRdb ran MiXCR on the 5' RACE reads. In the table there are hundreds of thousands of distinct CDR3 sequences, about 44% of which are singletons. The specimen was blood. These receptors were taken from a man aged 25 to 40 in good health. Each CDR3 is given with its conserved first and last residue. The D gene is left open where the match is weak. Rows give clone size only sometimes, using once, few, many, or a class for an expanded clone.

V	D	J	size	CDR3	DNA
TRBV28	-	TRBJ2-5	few	CASSFEGTGTQYF	TGTGCCAGCAGTTTTGAAGGGACGGGGACCCAGTACTTC
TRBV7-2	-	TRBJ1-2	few	CASSLDRLDGYTF	TGTGCCAGCAGCCTGGACAGACTAGATGGCTACACCTTC
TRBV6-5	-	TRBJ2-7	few	CASSYEQGSYEQYF	TGTGCCAGCAGTTACGAGCAGGGCTCCTACGAGCAGTACTTC
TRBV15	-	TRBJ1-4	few	CATSPSSPTTNEKLFF	TGTGCCACCAGCCCGAGCAGTCCCACAACTAATGAAAAACTGTTTTTT
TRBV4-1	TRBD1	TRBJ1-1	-	CASSPGQVGTEAFF	TGCGCCAGCAGCCCCGGACAGGTCGGCACTGAAGCTTTCTTT
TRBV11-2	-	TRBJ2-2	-	CASSLKRVTGELFF	TGTGCCAGCAGCTTAAAGAGGGTCACCGGGGAGCTGTTTTTT
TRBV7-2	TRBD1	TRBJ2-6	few	CASSPRQGTGANVLTF	TGTGCCAGCAGCCCAAGACAGGGGACTGGGGCCAACGTCCTGACTTTC
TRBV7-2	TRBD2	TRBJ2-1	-	CASSSYSGGIYNEQFF	TGTGCCAGCAGCTCCTATAGCGGGGGGATCTACAATGAGCAGTTCTTC
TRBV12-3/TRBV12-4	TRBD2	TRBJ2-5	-	CASSLAAGEEETQYF	TGTGCCAGCAGTTTAGCAGCGGGGGAGGAAGAGACCCAGTACTTC
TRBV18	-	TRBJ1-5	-	CASSSKEGTIKYSNQPQHF	TGTGCCAGCTCCTCAAAAGAGGGCACAATCAAGTATAGCAATCAGCCCCAGCATTTT
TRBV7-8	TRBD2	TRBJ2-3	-	CASSLGLSGASTDTQYF	TGTGCCAGCAGCTTAGGGCTAAGCGGGGCTAGCACAGATACGCAGTATTTT